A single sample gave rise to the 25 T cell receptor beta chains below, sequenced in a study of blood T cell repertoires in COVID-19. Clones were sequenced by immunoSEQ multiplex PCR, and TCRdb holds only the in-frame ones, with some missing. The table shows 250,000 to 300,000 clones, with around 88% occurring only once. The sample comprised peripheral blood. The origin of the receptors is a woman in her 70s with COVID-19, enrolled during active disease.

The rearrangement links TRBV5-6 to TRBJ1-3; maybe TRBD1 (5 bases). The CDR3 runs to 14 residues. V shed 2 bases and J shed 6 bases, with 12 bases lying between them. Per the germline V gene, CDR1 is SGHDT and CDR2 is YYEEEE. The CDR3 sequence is CASSLRGFENTIYF. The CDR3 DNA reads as TGTGCCAGCAGCTTAAGGGGCTTCGAAAACACCATATATTTT.

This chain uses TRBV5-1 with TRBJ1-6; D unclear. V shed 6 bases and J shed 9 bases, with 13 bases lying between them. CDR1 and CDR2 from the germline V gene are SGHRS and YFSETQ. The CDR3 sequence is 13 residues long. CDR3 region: CASKAQEGSPLHF. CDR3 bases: TGCGCCAGCAAGGCCCAGGAGGGTTCACCCCTCCACTTT.

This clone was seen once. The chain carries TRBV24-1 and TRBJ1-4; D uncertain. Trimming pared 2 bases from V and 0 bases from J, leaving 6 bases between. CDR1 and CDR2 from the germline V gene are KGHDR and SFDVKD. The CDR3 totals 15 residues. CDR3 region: CATSDSGATNEKLFF. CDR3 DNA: TGTGCCACCAGTGATTCGGGAGCAACTAATGAAAAACTGTTTTTT.

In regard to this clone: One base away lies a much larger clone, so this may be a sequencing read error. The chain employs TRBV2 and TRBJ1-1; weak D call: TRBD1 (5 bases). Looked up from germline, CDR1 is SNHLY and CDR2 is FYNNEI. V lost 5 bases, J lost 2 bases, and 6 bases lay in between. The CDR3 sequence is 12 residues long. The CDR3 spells CASSQGNTEAFF. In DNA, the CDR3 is TGTGCCAGCAGTCAGGGAAACACTGAAGCTTTCTTT.

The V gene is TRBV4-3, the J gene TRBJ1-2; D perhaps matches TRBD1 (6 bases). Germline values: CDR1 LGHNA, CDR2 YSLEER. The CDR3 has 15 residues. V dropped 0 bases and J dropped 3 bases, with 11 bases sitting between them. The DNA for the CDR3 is TGCGCCAGCAGCCAAGATTCGGACAGCTACTATGGCTACACCTTC. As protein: CASSQDSDSYYGYTF.

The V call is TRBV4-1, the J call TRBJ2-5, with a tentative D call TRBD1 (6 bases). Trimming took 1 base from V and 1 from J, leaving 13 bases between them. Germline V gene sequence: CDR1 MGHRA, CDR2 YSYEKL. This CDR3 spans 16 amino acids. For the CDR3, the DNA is TGCGCCAGCAGCCAAGGTGGGGGCACCGCCCAAGAGACCCAGTACTTC. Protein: CASSQGGGTAQETQYF.

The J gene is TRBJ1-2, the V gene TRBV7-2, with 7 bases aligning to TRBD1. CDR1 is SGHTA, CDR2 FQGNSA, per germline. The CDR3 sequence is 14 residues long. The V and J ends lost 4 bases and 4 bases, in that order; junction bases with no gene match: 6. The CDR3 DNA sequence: TGTGCCAGCAGCTATCGGGACAGAACCTATGGCTACACCTTC. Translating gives CASSYRDRTYGYTF.

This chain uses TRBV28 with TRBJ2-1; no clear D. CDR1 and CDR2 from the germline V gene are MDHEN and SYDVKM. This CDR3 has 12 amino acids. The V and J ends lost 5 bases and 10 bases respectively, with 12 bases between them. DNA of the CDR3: TGTGCCAGCAGTCCCCCAGGCAGGGAGCAGTTCTTC. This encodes CASSPPGREQFF.

CDR3 DNA: TGTGCCAGCAGCTGGGGGGACAGGGATTATTCACCCCTCCACTTT. It specifies CASSWGDRDYSPLHF. The rearrangement uses TRBV11-2 and TRBJ1-6; TRBD1 matches at 9 bases. Per germline, CDR1 SGHAT and CDR2 FQNNGV. This CDR3 spans 15 amino acids. The ends lost 4 bases at V and 8 bases at J; junction bases unmatched: 6.

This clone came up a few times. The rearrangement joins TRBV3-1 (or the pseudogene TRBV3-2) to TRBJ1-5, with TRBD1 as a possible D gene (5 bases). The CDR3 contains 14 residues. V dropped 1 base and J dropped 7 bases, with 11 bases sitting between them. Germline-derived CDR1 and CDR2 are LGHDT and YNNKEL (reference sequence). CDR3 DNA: TGTGCCAGCAGCCAAGTCCAGGGATACCAGCCCCAGCATTTT. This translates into CASSQVQGYQPQHF.

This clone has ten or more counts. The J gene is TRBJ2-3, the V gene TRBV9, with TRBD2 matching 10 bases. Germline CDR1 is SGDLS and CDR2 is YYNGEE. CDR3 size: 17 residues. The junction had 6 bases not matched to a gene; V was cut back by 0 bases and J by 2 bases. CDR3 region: CASSVAGTSEHTDTQYF. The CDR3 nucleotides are TGTGCCAGCAGCGTAGCTGGGACTAGCGAACACACAGATACGCAGTATTTT.

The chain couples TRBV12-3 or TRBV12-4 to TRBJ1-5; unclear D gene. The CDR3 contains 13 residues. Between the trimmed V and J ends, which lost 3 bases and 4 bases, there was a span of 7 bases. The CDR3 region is CASSFGENQPQHF. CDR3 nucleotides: TGTGCCAGCAGTTTTGGAGAGAATCAGCCCCAGCATTTT.

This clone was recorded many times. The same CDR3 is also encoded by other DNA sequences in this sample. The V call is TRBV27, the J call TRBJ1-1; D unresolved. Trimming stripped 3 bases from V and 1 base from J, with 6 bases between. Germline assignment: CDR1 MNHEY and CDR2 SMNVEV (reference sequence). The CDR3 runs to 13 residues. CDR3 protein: CASSFPGNTEAFF. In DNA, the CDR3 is TGTGCCAGCAGTTTTCCGGGGAACACTGAAGCTTTCTTT.

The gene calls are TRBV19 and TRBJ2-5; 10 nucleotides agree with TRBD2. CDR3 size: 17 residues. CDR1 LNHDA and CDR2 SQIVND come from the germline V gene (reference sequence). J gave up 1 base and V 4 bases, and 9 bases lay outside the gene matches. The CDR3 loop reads CASSRRGSGGFQETQYF. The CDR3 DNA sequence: TGTGCCAGTAGTAGGAGGGGTAGCGGGGGGTTCCAAGAGACCCAGTACTTC. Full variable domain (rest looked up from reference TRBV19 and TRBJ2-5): DGGITQSPKYLFRKEGQNVTLSCEQNLNHDAMYWYRQDPGQGLRLIYYSQIVNDFQKGDIAEGYSVSREKKESFPLTVTSAQKNPTAFYLCASSRRGSGGFQETQYFGPGTRLLVL.

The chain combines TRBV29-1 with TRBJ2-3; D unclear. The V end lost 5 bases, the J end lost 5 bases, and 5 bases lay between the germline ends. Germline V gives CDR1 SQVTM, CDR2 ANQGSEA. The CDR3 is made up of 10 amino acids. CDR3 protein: CSVNLDTQYF. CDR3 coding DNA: TGCAGCGTTAATCTAGATACGCAGTATTTT.

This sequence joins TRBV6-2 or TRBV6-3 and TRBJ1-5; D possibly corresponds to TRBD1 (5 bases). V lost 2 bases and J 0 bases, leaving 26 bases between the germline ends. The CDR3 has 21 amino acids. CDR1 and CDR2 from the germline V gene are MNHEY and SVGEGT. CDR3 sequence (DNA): TGTGCCAGCAGTTACGACCCCCTTTCGGGGGGGAGGCCTGCTAGCAATCAGCCCCAGCATTTT. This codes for CASSYDPLSGGRPASNQPQHF.

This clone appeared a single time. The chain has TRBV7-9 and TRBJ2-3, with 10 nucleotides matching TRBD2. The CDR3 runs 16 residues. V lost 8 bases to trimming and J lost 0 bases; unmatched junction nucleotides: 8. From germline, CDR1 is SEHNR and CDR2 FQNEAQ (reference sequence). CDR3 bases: TGTGCCAGCGGTAGGACTAGCGGTATAAGCACAGATACGCAGTATTTT. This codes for CASGRTSGISTDTQYF. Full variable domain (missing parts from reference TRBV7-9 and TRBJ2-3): DTGVSQNPRHKITKRGQNVTFRCDPISEHNRLYWYRQTLGQGPEFLTYFQNEAQLEKSRLLSDRFSAERPKGSFSTLEIQRTEQGDSAMYLCASGRTSGISTDTQYFGPGTRLTVL.

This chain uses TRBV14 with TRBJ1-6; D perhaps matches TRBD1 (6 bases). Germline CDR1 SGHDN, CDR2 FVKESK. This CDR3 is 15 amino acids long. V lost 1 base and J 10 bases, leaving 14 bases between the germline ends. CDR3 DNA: TGTGCCAGCAGCCAAGTACAGGGTGGTTACTCACCCCTCCACTTT. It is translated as CASSQVQGGYSPLHF. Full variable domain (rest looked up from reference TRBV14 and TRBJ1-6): EAGVTQFPSHSVIEKGQTVTLRCDPISGHDNLYWYRRVMGKEIKFLLHFVKESKQDESGMPNNRFLAERTGGTYSTLKVQPAELEDSGVYFCASSQVQGGYSPLHFGNGTRLTVT.

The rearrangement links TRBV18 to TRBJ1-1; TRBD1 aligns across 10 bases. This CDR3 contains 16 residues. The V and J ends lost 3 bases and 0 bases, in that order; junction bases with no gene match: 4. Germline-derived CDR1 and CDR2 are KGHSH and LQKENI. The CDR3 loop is CASSPGTGVMNTEAFF. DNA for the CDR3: TGTGCCAGCTCACCGGGGACAGGGGTGATGAACACTGAAGCTTTCTTT. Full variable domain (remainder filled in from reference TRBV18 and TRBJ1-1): NAGVMQNPRHLVRRRGQEARLRCSPMKGHSHVYWYRQLPEEGLKFMVYLQKENIIDESGMPKERFSAEFPKEGPSILRIQQVVRGDSAAYFCASSPGTGVMNTEAFFGQGTRLTVV.

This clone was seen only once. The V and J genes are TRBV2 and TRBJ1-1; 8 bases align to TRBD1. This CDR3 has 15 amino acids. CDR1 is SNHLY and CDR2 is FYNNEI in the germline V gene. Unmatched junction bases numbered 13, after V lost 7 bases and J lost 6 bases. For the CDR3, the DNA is TGTGCCAGCACCCTTTGGACAGGGACGTCACCTGAAGCTTTCTTT. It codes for CASTLWTGTSPEAFF. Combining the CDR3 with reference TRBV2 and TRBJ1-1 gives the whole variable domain EPEVTQTPSHQVTQMGQEVILRCVPISNHLYFYWYRQILGQKVEFLVSFYNNEISEKSEIFDDQFSVERPDGSNFTLKIRSTKLEDSAMYFCASTLWTGTSPEAFFGQGTRLTVV.

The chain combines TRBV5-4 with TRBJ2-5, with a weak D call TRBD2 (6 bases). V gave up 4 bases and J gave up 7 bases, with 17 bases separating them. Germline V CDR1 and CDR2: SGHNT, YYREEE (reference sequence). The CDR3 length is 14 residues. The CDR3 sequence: CASSPDAGTGTQYF. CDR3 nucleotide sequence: TGTGCCAGCAGCCCTGACGCGGGGACCGGGACCCAGTACTTC.

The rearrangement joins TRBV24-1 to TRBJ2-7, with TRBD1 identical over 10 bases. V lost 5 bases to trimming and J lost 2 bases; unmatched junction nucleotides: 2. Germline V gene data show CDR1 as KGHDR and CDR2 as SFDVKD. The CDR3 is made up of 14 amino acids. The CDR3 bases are TGTGCCACCAGTGCTGGACAGGGGGCCTACGAGCAGTACTTC. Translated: CATSAGQGAYEQYF.

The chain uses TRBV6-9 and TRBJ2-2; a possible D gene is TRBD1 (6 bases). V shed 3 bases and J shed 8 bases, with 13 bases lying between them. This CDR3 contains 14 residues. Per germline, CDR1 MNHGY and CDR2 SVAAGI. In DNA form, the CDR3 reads TGTGCCAGCAGTTACTTTATGGGGACAGGGGAGCTGTTTTTT. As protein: CASSYFMGTGELFF.

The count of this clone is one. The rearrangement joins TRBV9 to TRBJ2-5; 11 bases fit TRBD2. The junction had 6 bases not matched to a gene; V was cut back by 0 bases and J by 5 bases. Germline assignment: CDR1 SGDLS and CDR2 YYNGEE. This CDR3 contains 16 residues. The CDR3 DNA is TGTGCCAGCAGCGTAGGGGTAGCGGGGGGGCCGGAGACCCAGTACTTC. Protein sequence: CASSVGVAGGPETQYF.

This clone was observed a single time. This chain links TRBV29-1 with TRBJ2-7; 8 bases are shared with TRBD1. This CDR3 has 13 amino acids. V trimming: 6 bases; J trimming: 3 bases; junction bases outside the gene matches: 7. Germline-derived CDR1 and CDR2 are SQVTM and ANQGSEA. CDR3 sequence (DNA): TGCAGCGTGGTGACAGGGGACGGCTACGAGCAGTACTTC. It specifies CSVVTGDGYEQYF.